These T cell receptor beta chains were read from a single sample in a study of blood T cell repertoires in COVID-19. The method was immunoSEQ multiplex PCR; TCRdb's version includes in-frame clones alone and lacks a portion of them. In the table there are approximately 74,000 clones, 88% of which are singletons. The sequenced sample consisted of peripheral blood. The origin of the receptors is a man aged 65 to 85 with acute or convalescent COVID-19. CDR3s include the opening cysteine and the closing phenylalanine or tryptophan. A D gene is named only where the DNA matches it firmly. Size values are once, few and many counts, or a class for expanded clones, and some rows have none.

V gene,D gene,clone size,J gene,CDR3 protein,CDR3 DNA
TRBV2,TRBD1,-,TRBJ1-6,CASSIGQGLSPLHF,TGTGCCAGCAGTATAGGACAGGGACTTTCACCCCTCCACTTT
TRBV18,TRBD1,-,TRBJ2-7,CASSPQGTGVYEQYF,TGTGCCAGCTCACCTCAAGGGACAGGGGTCTACGAGCAGTACTTC
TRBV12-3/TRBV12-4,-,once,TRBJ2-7,CASSFRTEGEQYF,TGTGCCAGCAGTTTCCGAACAGAGGGCGAGCAGTACTTC
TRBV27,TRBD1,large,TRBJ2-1,CASSSIQGAVNEQFF,TGTGCCAGCAGTTCCATACAGGGGGCGGTCAATGAGCAGTTCTTC
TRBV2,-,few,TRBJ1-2,CASSEGGYGYTF,TGTGCCAGCAGTGAAGGAGGATATGGCTACACCTTC
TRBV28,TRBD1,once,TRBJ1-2,CASSLRQGRNGYTF,TGTGCCAGCAGTTTAAGACAGGGGCGGAATGGCTACACCTTC
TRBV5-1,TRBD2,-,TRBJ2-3,CASSLVSGGGTDTQYF,TGCGCCAGCAGCTTGGTTAGCGGGGGGGGCACAGATACGCAGTATTTT
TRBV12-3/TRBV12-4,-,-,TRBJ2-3,CASSSSTDTQYF,TGTGCCAGCAGTTCCTCTACAGATACGCAGTATTTT
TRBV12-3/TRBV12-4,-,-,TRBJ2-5,CASRYGGQETQYF,TGTGCCAGCAGGTACGGGGGTCAAGAGACCCAGTACTTC
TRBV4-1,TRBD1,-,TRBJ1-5,CASSQGQGSNQPQHF,TGCGCCAGCAGCCAAGGACAGGGTAGCAATCAGCCCCAGCATTTT
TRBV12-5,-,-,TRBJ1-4,CASGLTKNRHSNEKLFF,TGTGCTAGTGGTTTGACAAAAAACAGACACTCTAATGAAAAACTGTTTTTT
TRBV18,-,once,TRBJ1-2,CASSPTGLGYGYTF,TGTGCCAGCTCACCGACAGGATTGGGGTATGGCTACACCTTC
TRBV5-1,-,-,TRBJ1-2,CASRDPNRPIYGYTF,TGCGCCAGCAGAGACCCCAACAGGCCAATCTATGGCTACACCTTC
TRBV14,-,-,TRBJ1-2,CASSPSGIKPYGYTF,TGTGCCAGCAGCCCTTCGGGAATCAAACCGTATGGCTACACCTTC
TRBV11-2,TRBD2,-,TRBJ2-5,CASSFTGLGGETQYF,TGTGCCAGCAGCTTTACGGGACTAGGTGGGGAGACCCAGTACTTC
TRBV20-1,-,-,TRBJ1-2,CSAGTSYGYTF,TGCAGTGCCGGGACATCCTATGGCTACACCTTC
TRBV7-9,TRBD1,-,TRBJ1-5,CASSLGTGGLDQPQHF,TGTGCCAGCAGCTTAGGGACAGGGGGTTTAGATCAGCCCCAGCATTTT
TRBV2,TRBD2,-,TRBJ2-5,CASSEGLAGPETQYF,TGTGCCAGCAGTGAAGGACTAGCGGGGCCTGAGACCCAGTACTTC
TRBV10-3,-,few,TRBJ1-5,CAIRDDRIGQPQHF,TGTGCCATCAGGGACGACAGGATAGGTCAGCCCCAGCATTTT
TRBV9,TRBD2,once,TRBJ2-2,CASSDTTSGGRENTGELFF,TGTGCCAGCAGCGACACGACTAGCGGGGGGAGAGAGAACACCGGGGAGCTGTTTTTT
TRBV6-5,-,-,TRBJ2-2,CASNHRVPNTGELFF,TGTGCCAGCAATCACAGGGTCCCTAACACCGGGGAGCTGTTTTTT
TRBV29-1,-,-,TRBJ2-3,CSVVQALGQYF,TGCAGCGTTGTGCAGGCCCTTGGGCAGTATTTT